The source of this T cell receptor beta chain is a study of T-cell memory formation after mild COVID-19. Trimming took 6 bases from V and 1 from J, leaving 6 bases between them. This CDR3 is built from 12 residues. Germline lookup yields CDR1 MNHEY and CDR2 SVGEGT. This clonotype was recorded at least ten times. TCRdb itself ran the 5' RACE reads through MiXCR, one entry per CDR3 protein. The sample lists some 250,000 distinct CDR3 sequences, 8% to 9.5% occurring once. The sequence was collected from a man younger than 30 who had mild COVID-19 (a few samples of this study predate the infection). Cell type and time point are not known. The V call is TRBV6-2 or TRBV6-3, the J call TRBJ1-1; D is uncertain. Sequencing used PBMCs or a T cell subset sorted from them (not recorded which). CDR3 protein: CASSGRNTEAFF. The CDR3 DNA reads as TGTGCCAGCAGCGGGCGGAACACTGAAGCTTTCTTT.